Listed below are T cell receptor beta chains from one sample, sequenced in a study of T cell responses to AZD1222 COVID-19 vaccine. TCRdb's copy holds only in-frame clones and misses some; the assay was immunoSEQ multiplex PCR. The sample comprises some 200,000 clones, about nine tenths of which are singletons, and 3% to 3.5% rests with the top ten. Source: peripheral blood, taken 28 days after the second AZD1222 dose. These receptors originate from an adult who received the AZD1222 COVID-19 vaccine. CDR3s leave out the opening cysteine and the closing phenylalanine or tryptophan. The order of the fields is V gene, clone size, CDR3 protein. Part of the rows lack a size; the others show once, few, many or a class for expanded clones.

>TRBV5-5|-
ASSPTQGNQPQH
>TRBV7-9|-
ASSLGIAGIDTEAF
>TRBV6-5|-
ASSLVVAEYNEQF
>TRBV18|few
ASSTRGGTPWAF
>TRBV6-5|-
ASHHVGGTNEKLF
>TRBV6-4|few
ASSEDGTGGYT
>TRBV3-1/TRBV3-2|few
ASSQGREREQY
>TRBV18|once
ASSPPEPGGYGYT
>TRBV18|-
ASSPSWNQETQY
>TRBV28|-
ASMLRRINEKLF
>TRBV5-1|-
ASSWGTGPNNEQF
>TRBV5-4|once
ASSLLGGETQY
>TRBV15|-
ATSNNRGGTDTQY
>TRBV2|once
ASSEGQRYGYT
>TRBV5-1|-
ASSRGLAENEQF
>TRBV7-9|-
ASSLDRGNSPLH
>TRBV5-4|-
ASSSVPGPNNSPLH
>TRBV9|-
ASSSGDRGTGELF
>TRBV7-3|few
ASSFSSTGELF
>TRBV11-2|-
ASSLLGGAGGAF
>TRBV7-9|-
ASSLDRGNNEQF
>TRBV5-1|once
ASSHRFTGELF
>TRBV20-1|-
SASKNIQY
>TRBV7-9|-
ASSLRLAGPNEQY
>TRBV6-5|-
ASRTSETGNTEAF
>TRBV10-3|-
AISEGTGGVETQY
>TRBV30|-
AWSGGLADYEQY
>TRBV10-3|few
AISERTSGSPYEQY
>TRBV28|-
ASGGAGVAGVNEQF
>TRBV7-3|-
ASSPTGNTEAF
>TRBV29-1|-
SADTNYEQY
>TRBV5-5|-
ASSEYSGRSVDTQY
>TRBV4-1|-
ASSQEAGPLRETQY
>TRBV6-2/TRBV6-3|-
ASSTGPDRVFNYGYT
>TRBV6-5|-
ASSYLEVGGTEAF
>TRBV24-1|-
ATSQDGYNTIY
>TRBV2|-
ASRKEREGVYEQY
>TRBV7-3|once
ASSPGPQGNTGELF
>TRBV10-3|-
AITPGGGSEQF
>TRBV6-1|-
ASSDLWNTEAF
>TRBV5-1|-
ASSSPSGSGDEQF
>TRBV9|few
ASSPRSGGWDDYEQY
>TRBV4-2|-
ASSQGTGVDSPLH
>TRBV18|-
ASSVFHPGSTEAF
>TRBV30|-
AWSVTGGLETQY
>TRBV19|-
ASSIDPSGLDGYT
>TRBV7-3|-
ASSPRSTGAGNTGELF
>TRBV6-5|once
ASSYPGQVQPQH
>TRBV29-1|-
SVGASKYGYT
>TRBV21-1|-
ASSTIYRVEWDHEQF
>TRBV29-1|-
SARLHYNEQF
>TRBV5-1|-
ASSTGQGAHGYT
>TRBV4-2|-
ASSQVPLGVNEQF
>TRBV19|-
ASMDRVSSGYT
>TRBV7-9|-
ASSLWLASGYLEQF
>TRBV5-1|-
ASSISGSPHNEQF
>TRBV9|few
ASSPWTGANTEAF
>TRBV6-1|once
ASSEGSGRLRTAY